This T cell receptor beta chain emerged from a study of blood T cell repertoires in COVID-19. Study-wide background: Acute and convalescent COVID-19 specimens originated in the United States, Italy and Spain. The analysed material was cDNA or gDNA that came from T cells, B-cell-depleted T cells, or PBMCs.

As originally analysed: The assay estimated nucleated cells by amplifying reference gene primers. Sequenced by immunoSEQ multiplex PCR; TCRdb stores in-frame clones only, minus some. V, J and clone size are those of that table, while D and trimming were read from the DNA. In the table there are fewer than 300,000 clones, roughly 85% of which are singletons. Specimen: peripheral blood. This receptor was obtained from a man aged 50-59 years with active or convalescent COVID-19.

CDR3 sequence reads: CASSPRGPGYGYTF. CDR3 bases: TGTGCCAGTAGCCCTAGGGGGCCCGGCTATGGCTACACCTTC. The genes are TRBV19 and TRBJ1-2; 7 bases match TRBD1. This CDR3 region has 14 residues. CDR1 and CDR2 from the germline V gene are LNHDA and SQIVND (reference sequence). The V gene end was trimmed by 6 bases and the J gene end by 4 bases; junction bases not matched to a gene: 8.